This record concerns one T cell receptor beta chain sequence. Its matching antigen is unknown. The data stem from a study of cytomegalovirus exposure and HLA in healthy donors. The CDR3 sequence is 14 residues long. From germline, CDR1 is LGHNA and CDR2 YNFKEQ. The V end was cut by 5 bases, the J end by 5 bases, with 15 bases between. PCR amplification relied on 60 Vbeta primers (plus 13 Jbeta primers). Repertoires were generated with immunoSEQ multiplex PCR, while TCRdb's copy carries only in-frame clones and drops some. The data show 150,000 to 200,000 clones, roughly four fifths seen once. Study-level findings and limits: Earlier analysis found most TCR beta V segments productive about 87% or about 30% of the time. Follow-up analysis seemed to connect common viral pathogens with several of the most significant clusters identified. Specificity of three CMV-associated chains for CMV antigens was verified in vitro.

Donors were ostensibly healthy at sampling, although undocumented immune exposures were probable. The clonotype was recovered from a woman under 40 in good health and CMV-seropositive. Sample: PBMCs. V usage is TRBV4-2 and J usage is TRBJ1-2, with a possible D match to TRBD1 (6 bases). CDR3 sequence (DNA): TGTGCCAGCAGCAACCCGGGACAAGGGTATGGCTACACCTTC. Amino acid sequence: CASSNPGQGYGYTF.